This TCR beta chain originates from a study of T-cell memory formation after mild COVID-19. The germline V gene has CDR1 LGHNA and CDR2 YNFKEQ. Trimming pared 0 bases from V and 4 bases from J, leaving 10 bases between. There are 15 residues in the CDR3. TCRdb independently ran MiXCR on the 5' RACE reads; one entry per CDR3 protein. The sample holds fewer than 400,000 distinct CDR3 sequences; 15% to 20% are singletons and the top ten take under 25%. The chain joins TRBV4-2 to TRBJ2-1; maybe TRBD1 (5 bases). This TCR came from a young man who had mild COVID-19 (a few samples of this study predate the infection). Cell type and time point are not known. What was sequenced was PBMCs or a T cell subset sorted from them (not recorded which). The CDR3 is CASSQERQIYNEQFF. In DNA form, the CDR3 reads TGTGCCAGCAGCCAAGAGCGACAGATTTACAATGAGCAGTTCTTC.